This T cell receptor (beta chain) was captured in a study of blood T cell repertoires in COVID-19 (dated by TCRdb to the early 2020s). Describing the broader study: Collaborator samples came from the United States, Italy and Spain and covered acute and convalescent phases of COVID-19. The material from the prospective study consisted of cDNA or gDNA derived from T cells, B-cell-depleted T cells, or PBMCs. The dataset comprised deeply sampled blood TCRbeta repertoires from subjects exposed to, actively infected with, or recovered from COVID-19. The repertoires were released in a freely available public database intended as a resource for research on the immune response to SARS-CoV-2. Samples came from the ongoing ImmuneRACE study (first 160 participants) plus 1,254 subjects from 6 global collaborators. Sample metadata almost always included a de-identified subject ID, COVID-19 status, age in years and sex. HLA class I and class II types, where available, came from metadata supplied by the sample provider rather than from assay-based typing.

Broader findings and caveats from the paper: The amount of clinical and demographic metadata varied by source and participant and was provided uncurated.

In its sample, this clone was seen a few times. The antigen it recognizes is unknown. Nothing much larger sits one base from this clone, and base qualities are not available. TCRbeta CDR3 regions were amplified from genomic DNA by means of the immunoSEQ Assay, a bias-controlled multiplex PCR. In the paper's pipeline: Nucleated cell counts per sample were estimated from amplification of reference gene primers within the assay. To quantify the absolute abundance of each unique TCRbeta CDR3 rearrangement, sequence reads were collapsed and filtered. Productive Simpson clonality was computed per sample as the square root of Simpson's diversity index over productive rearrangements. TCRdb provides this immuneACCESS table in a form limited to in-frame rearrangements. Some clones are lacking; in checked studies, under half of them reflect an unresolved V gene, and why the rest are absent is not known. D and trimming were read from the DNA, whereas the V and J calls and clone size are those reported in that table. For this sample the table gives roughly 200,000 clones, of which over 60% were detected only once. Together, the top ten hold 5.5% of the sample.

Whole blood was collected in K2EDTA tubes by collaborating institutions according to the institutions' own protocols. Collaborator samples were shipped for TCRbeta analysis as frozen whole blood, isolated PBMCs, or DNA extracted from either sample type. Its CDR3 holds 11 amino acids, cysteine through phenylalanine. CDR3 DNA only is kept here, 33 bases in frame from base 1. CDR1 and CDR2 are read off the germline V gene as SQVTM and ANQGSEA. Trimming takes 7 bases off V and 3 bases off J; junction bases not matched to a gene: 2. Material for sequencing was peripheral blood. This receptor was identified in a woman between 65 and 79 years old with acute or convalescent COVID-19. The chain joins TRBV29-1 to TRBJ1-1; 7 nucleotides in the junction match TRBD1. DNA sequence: TGCAGCGGTGACAGGGACACTGAAGCTTTCTTT. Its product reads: CSGDRDTEAFF.